This TCR beta chain was recorded in a study of cytomegalovirus exposure and HLA in healthy donors. Findings and caveats of the study: The investigators catalogued 160 or so TCR beta chains as cytomegalovirus-associated.

The PCR ran on 60 Vbeta and 13 Jbeta primers. Here immunoSEQ multiplex PCR was the method, and the copy in TCRdb shows in-frame clones only, minus some. Of under 200,000 clones in the sample, over 80% are singletons; the top ten hold 1.9%. Details on this clone: Its antigen is as yet unknown.

The CDR3 spans 15 residues. The J segment lost 6 bases and the V segment lost 0 bases, leaving 4 bases of the junction unmatched. CDR1 and CDR2 from the germline V gene are SGDLS and YYNGEE. This receptor was identified in a human donor in good health. Material for sequencing was PBMCs. V gene TRBV9 combines with J gene TRBJ2-1, with TRBD1 matching over 9 bases. The CDR3 bases are TGTGCCAGCAGCGTAGGACCGACAGGGGGCAATGAGCAGTTCTTC. Translation: CASSVGPTGGNEQFF.